This section outlines one TCR beta chain sequence together with its context. These data come from a study of blood T cell repertoires in COVID-19. In germline, CDR1 is MDHEN, CDR2 SYDVKM. V was pared by 4 bases and J by 5 bases, with 14 bases between. The CDR3 is 14 amino acids. In the source study's methods: From reference gene primer amplification, estimates of nucleated cell counts were derived. The method was immunoSEQ multiplex PCR; TCRdb's version includes in-frame clones alone and lacks a portion of them. V and J calls and clone size are as listed in that table; D and trimming were resolved from the DNA. The sample lists around 150,000 clones; 87% were seen once.

Sequences were obtained from peripheral blood. The gene calls are TRBV28 and TRBJ2-5; D possibly corresponds to TRBD2 (5 bases). This receptor was identified in a human donor in a cohort sampled during active COVID-19. This CDR3 is CASSSLALTETQYF. In nucleotides, the CDR3 is TGTGCCAGCAGTTCCCTAGCCCTAACGGAGACCCAGTACTTC.